This T cell receptor beta chain was identified during a study of blood T cell repertoires in COVID-19. The germline V gene encodes CDR1 SGHRS and CDR2 YFSETQ. Trimming cost V 4 bases and J 1 base, with 9 bases left between them. The length of the CDR3 is 13 residues. Some clones are missing from TCRdb's copy, which holds only in-frame ones; the method was immunoSEQ multiplex PCR. The table shows 160,000 or so clones, with approximately 81% occurring only once. The sample consisted of PBMCs or T cells enriched from blood (not recorded which). The TCR originated in a woman in her forties with acute COVID-19. V is TRBV5-1 and J is TRBJ2-7; D is possibly TRBD1 (5 bases). CDR3 in amino acids: CASSPDNSYEQYF. CDR3 sequence (DNA): TGCGCCAGCAGCCCGGACAATTCCTACGAGCAGTACTTC.